This TCR beta chain was recovered during a study of shared clonotypes between healthy human individuals. Notes on the study in general: There were few donors, and this limited the genetic and exposure-history diversity represented.

Study donors comprised healthy, HIV-negative adults devoid of recent acute infection or vaccination. Trimming stripped 8 bases from V and 1 base from J, with 18 bases between. The CDR3 spans 16 residues. Germline V gene lookup returns CDR1 MGHDK and CDR2 SYGVNS. Details on this clone: As yet, its antigen is unknown.

Scientists sequenced DNA from unsorted PBMC on ten immunoSEQ deep assay plates. Sequencing used immunoSEQ multiplex PCR; TCRdb keeps in-frame clones, though not all of them. The sample lists 450,000 to 500,000 clones, about 84% seen once, with approximately 12% in the top ten. The V and J genes are TRBV25-1 and TRBJ2-1; maybe TRBD1 (6 bases). This TCR was recovered from a woman aged 40 to 50 in good health. Some clones in this sample may be carry-over from other donors' samples. The sequencing input was PBMCs. For the CDR3, the DNA is TGTGCCAGCTCCACCCCAGGGGCGTTTTCCTACAATGAGCAGTTCTTC. It codes for CASSTPGAFSYNEQFF.